The 12 T cell receptor beta chains presented below share a single source sample, sequenced in a study of OX40 agonist ivuxolimab in advanced cancers. Data came from immunoSEQ multiplex PCR; TCRdb stores just in-frame clones and leaves some out. Found here are 50,000 to 75,000 clones, roughly 77% of them singletons; the top ten hold approximately 1.1%. The sample was CD4+ or CD8+ T cells sorted from blood, taken in a trial of the OX40 agonist ivuxolimab. These receptors were collected from an adult with an advanced solid tumor such as melanoma, head and neck, liver or kidney cancer.

This chain links TRBV6-6 with TRBJ2-3; D might be TRBD2 (6 bases). The germline gives CDR1 MNHNY, CDR2 SVGAGI (reference sequence). V was cut by 10 bases and J by 0 bases, with 8 bases left in between. The CDR3 is 12 amino acids. The CDR3 coding sequence is TGTGCCACGGGACTTAGCACAGATACGCAGTATTTT. This encodes CATGLSTDTQYF.

In DNA, the CDR3 is TGCGCCAGCAGCCAAGATCTCTGGGGCACAGATACGCAGTATTTT. This gives the protein CASSQDLWGTDTQYF. The V gene is TRBV4-1, the J gene TRBJ2-3; D remains unclear. V gave up 0 bases and J gave up 1 base, with 8 bases separating them. This CDR3 contains 15 residues. Germline-derived CDR1 and CDR2 are MGHRA and YSYEKL.

This clone was observed a few times. The rearrangement links TRBV28 to TRBJ2-7; 8 positions match TRBD1. J was trimmed by 6 bases and V by 5 bases; bases with no gene match: 12. Germline V CDR1 and CDR2: MDHEN, SYDVKM. The CDR3 is 15 residues long. Here the CDR3 DNA reads TGTGCCAGCAGTCCCTACAGGGGGTCCAATCTCGAGCAGTACTTC. This gives the protein CASSPYRGSNLEQYF. The whole variable domain, filled in from reference TRBV28 and TRBJ2-7, reads DVKVTQSSRYLVKRTGEKVFLECVQDMDHENMFWYRQDPGLGLRLIYFSYDVKMKEKGDIPEGYSVSREKKERFSLILESASTNQTSMYLCASSPYRGSNLEQYFGPGTRLTVT.

This chain links TRBV11-3 with TRBJ2-3; D is uncertain. Germline V gives CDR1 SGHNT, CDR2 YENEEA. This CDR3 contains 13 residues. V dropped 8 bases and J dropped 5 bases, with 14 bases sitting between them. The CDR3 protein is CASPPSIGDTQYF. In nucleotides, the CDR3 is TGTGCCAGCCCCCCGAGCATTGGAGATACGCAGTATTTT.

This chain connects TRBV5-1 to TRBJ2-2, with a weak D call TRBD2 (5 bases). This CDR3 region has 15 residues. Germline assignment: CDR1 SGHRS and CDR2 YFSETQ. The ends were cut back, 0 bases at V and 1 base at J, with 7 bases in the middle. Here the CDR3 DNA reads TGCGCCAGCAGCTTGGGCCGGGGGAACACCGGGGAGCTGTTTTTT. This codes for CASSLGRGNTGELFF.

The rearrangement joins TRBV7-3 to TRBJ2-7; D is perhaps TRBD1 (5 bases). In germline, CDR1 is SGHTA, CDR2 FQGTGA. Trimming took off 2 bases at V and 6 bases at J, with 23 bases between the two ends. The CDR3 is 17 residues long. CDR3 in DNA: TGTGCCAGCAGCTTAGAACCCGAGACCGGCTCTAGGGGCGAGCAGTACTTC. Translated, it gives CASSLEPETGSRGEQYF.

The genes are TRBV6-1 and TRBJ2-7; D may be TRBD1 (6 bases). The CDR3 is 15 residues long. Trimming shortened V by 0 bases and J by 3 bases, and 12 bases separated the two germline ends. CDR1 and CDR2 (germline): MNHNS, SASEGT. CDR3 sequence: CASSEALQGSYEQYF. CDR3 nucleotide sequence: TGTGCCAGCAGTGAAGCTCTACAGGGAAGCTACGAGCAGTACTTC.

This clone was seen a few times. The rearrangement links TRBV5-1 to TRBJ2-7; the D gene is possibly TRBD1 (6 bases). V was trimmed by 4 bases and J by 6 bases, leaving 17 bases between them. This CDR3 region has 14 residues. Germline CDR1 SGHRS, CDR2 YFSETQ. CDR3 DNA: TGCGCCAGCAGCGTATTGGGGGCCCCAGGCGAGCAGTACTTC. Amino acid sequence: CASSVLGAPGEQYF.

This sequence joins TRBV29-1 and TRBJ2-5, with 13 bases that match TRBD2. CDR1 SQVTM and CDR2 ANQGSEA come from the germline V gene. Trimming took 6 bases from V and 5 from J; bases not matched to a gene: 6. The CDR3 has 14 amino acids. CDR3 sequence reads: CSVAGLAGVETQYF. The DNA of the CDR3 is TGCAGCGTAGCAGGACTAGCGGGAGTGGAGACCCAGTACTTC. The full variable domain, with the rest looked up from reference TRBV29-1 and TRBJ2-5, is SAVISQKPSRDICQRGTSLTIQCQVDSQVTMMFWYRQQPGQSLTLIATANQGSEATYESGFVIDKFPISRPNLTFSTLTVSNMSPEDSSIYLCSVAGLAGVETQYFGPGTRLLVL.

V usage is TRBV10-3 and J usage is TRBJ1-1, with a possible D match to TRBD1 (6 bases). V was trimmed by 11 bases and J by 0 bases, leaving 16 bases between them. Germline lookup yields CDR1 ENHRY and CDR2 SYGVKD. This CDR3 has 14 residues. CDR3 coding DNA: TGTGCCGTCCTATCGGGGGCTCTGAACACTGAAGCTTTCTTT. This gives the protein CAVLSGALNTEAFF.

The V gene is TRBV19, the J gene TRBJ2-3, with 7 bases lining up with TRBD2. In germline, CDR1 is LNHDA, CDR2 SQIVND (reference sequence). The CDR3 runs 12 residues. The ends lost 7 bases at V and 8 bases at J; junction bases unmatched: 6. CDR3 loop: CASTSRGTTQYF. CDR3 in DNA: TGTGCCAGTACTTCGCGGGGGACTACGCAGTATTTT. Based on the CDR3 plus reference TRBV19 and TRBJ2-3, the full variable domain is DGGITQSPKYLFRKEGQNVTLSCEQNLNHDAMYWYRQDPGQGLRLIYYSQIVNDFQKGDIAEGYSVSREKKESFPLTVTSAQKNPTAFYLCASTSRGTTQYFGPGTRLTVL.

The chain combines TRBV6-5 with TRBJ2-7; 7 positions match TRBD1. The CDR3 is made up of 15 amino acids. The germline gives CDR1 MNHEY, CDR2 SVGAGI. V gave up 2 bases and J gave up 2 bases; unmatched junction bases: 6. The CDR3 coding sequence is TGTGCCAGCAGTTACGAGTCGGGACAGACCTACGAGCAGTACTTC. Translation gives CASSYESGQTYEQYF.